Following are 5 T cell receptor beta chains from one sample sequenced in a study of T-cell reconstitution after alpha-beta-depleted transplantation in children. Unique molecular identifiers featured in how the TCRbeta library was prepared. TCRdb redid the calling of the PCR reads with MiXCR, one entry per CDR3 protein. Of about 170,000 distinct CDR3 sequences in the sample, over 8.5% are singletons; the top ten hold 13%. The sample consisted of PBMCs, taken before TCRalphabeta/CD19-depleted stem cell transplant. The origin of the receptors is a boy aged 2-9 years with acute myeloid leukemia, due to receive a stem cell transplant.

There are many counts of this clonotype. The chain is built from TRBV20-1 and TRBJ1-3; no reliable D call. Germline lookup yields CDR1 DFQATT and CDR2 SNEGSKA (reference sequence). V gave up 6 bases and J gave up 2 bases, with 20 bases separating them. CDR3 length equals 16 residues. The CDR3 is CSALGGSFETGNTIYF. DNA for the CDR3: TGCAGTGCCCTCGGAGGGAGCTTCGAAACTGGAAACACCATATATTTT.

This clonotype was detected many times. The chain links TRBV7-9 to TRBJ2-3, with D hard to call. Germline values: CDR1 SEHNR, CDR2 FQNEAQ (reference sequence). The CDR3 loop spans 12 amino acids. V lost 2 bases and J lost 10, with 10 bases in between. The DNA of the CDR3 is TGTGCCAGCAGCTTATCTGCCCGCTCGCAGTATTTT. Translating gives CASSLSARSQYF.

This clonotype was counted at least ten times. The chain has TRBV9 and TRBJ2-1; tentative D call: TRBD1 (6 bases). Germline-derived CDR1 and CDR2 are SGDLS and YYNGEE. The CDR3 is made up of 16 amino acids. The V end was cut by 0 bases, the J end by 0 bases, with 10 bases between. The CDR3 region has the DNA TGTGCCAGCAGCGTAGAGGGGGTGAGCTCCTACAATGAGCAGTTCTTC. This translates into CASSVEGVSSYNEQFF. Full variable domain (missing parts from reference TRBV9 and TRBJ2-1): DSGVTQTPKHLITATGQRVTLRCSPRSGDLSVYWYQQSLDQGLQFLIQYYNGEERAKGNILERFSAQQFPDLHSELNLSSLELGDSALYFCASSVEGVSSYNEQFFGPGTRLTVL.

Many counts were recorded for this clonotype. The chain has TRBV4-1 and TRBJ1-5, with a tentative D call TRBD1 (6 bases). The CDR3 spans 15 residues. Trimming shortened V by 4 bases and J by 1 base, and 11 bases separated the two germline ends. Germline-derived CDR1 and CDR2 are MGHRA and YSYEKL. CDR3 in DNA: TGCGCCAGCAGCCTCCGGGACATAAGCAATCAGCCCCAGCATTTT. Encoded protein: CASSLRDISNQPQHF.

The chain uses TRBV4-1 and TRBJ2-3, with D possibly TRBD2 on 5 matching bases. Germline V gives CDR1 MGHRA, CDR2 YSYEKL. The V end lost 4 bases, the J end lost 6 bases, and 14 bases lay between the germline ends. The CDR3 is made up of 14 amino acids. The CDR3 here is CASSLLGLRDTQYF. As DNA, the CDR3 is TGCGCCAGCAGCCTACTAGGGTTACGGGATACGCAGTATTTT.